Listed below are T cell receptor beta chains from one sample, sequenced in a study of cytomegalovirus exposure and HLA in healthy donors. Using immunoSEQ multiplex PCR, the repertoire was profiled, and TCRdb retains in-frame clones only, with some absent. The table shows some 98,000 clones, with around a tenth occurring only once. The specimen sequenced was PBMCs. These TCRs come from a man aged 50 to 60 in good health and CMV-seropositive. CDR3s include the opening cysteine and the closing phenylalanine or tryptophan. Each record gives: V gene, D gene, J gene, CDR3 protein. D genes are given only for firm matches.

V: TRBV27
D: TRBD2
J: TRBJ2-7
CDR3: CASSGGLAGGPRSYEQYF

V: TRBV6-1
D: -
J: TRBJ1-1
CDR3: CASSEATDSSEAFF

V: TRBV18
D: TRBD1
J: TRBJ1-1
CDR3: CASSSRGGVVFGTEAFF

V: TRBV28
D: TRBD1
J: TRBJ2-1
CDR3: CAVCRGTGSYNEQFF

V: TRBV9
D: TRBD2
J: TRBJ2-7
CDR3: CASSPRGLAGNYEQYF

V: TRBV7-6
D: -
J: TRBJ1-1
CDR3: CASSETATMNTEAFF

V: TRBV7-3
D: -
J: TRBJ2-1
CDR3: CASSLRGPYKGSEQFF

V: TRBV5-1
D: -
J: TRBJ1-4
CDR3: CASSWGRGNEKLFF

V: TRBV4-2
D: TRBD2
J: TRBJ2-5
CDR3: CASSQDRLALAQYF

V: TRBV7-3
D: TRBD1
J: TRBJ1-6
CDR3: CASSLGTGDNSPLHF

V: TRBV11-2
D: -
J: TRBJ1-3
CDR3: CASSSAGNTIYF

V: TRBV12-5
D: -
J: TRBJ1-3
CDR3: CASGLGVSGNTIYF

V: TRBV9
D: TRBD1
J: TRBJ1-6
CDR3: CASSPGGSNSPLHF

V: TRBV6-6
D: TRBD1
J: TRBJ1-6
CDR3: CASSSGTGNSPLHF

V: TRBV18
D: TRBD1
J: TRBJ1-5
CDR3: CASSPLDRAGVGQPQHF

V: TRBV19
D: TRBD2
J: TRBJ2-7
CDR3: CASSGPSGVQYF

V: TRBV7-9
D: TRBD1
J: TRBJ1-1
CDR3: CASSLGTGGGRTEAFF

V: TRBV5-1
D: TRBD1
J: TRBJ1-5
CDR3: CASSAGGTGNQPQHF

V: TRBV11-2
D: TRBD2
J: TRBJ2-2
CDR3: CASLREIDTGELFF

V: TRBV5-8
D: -
J: -
CDR3: CASNQGNEQYF

V: TRBV10-3
D: -
J: TRBJ2-3
CDR3: CAIRGLITDTQYF

V: TRBV4-1
D: TRBD2
J: TRBJ2-3
CDR3: CASSQVGGRAPDTQYF

V: TRBV19
D: TRBD2
J: TRBJ2-7
CDR3: CASSREVGYEQYF

V: TRBV28
D: -
J: TRBJ2-7
CDR3: CASNNRAEQYF

V: TRBV6-5
D: TRBD1
J: TRBJ1-4
CDR3: CASRQTGNEKLFF

V: TRBV11-2
D: -
J: TRBJ2-3
CDR3: CASSGAGTDTQYF

V: TRBV27
D: -
J: TRBJ2-7
CDR3: CASSFQRAELYF

V: TRBV19
D: TRBD1
J: TRBJ1-1
CDR3: CASTNIGGGRTEAFF

V: TRBV25-1
D: TRBD1
J: TRBJ2-3
CDR3: CASSKPRTGLADTQYF

V: TRBV7-6
D: TRBD2
J: TRBJ2-3
CDR3: CASSPGGSRNTQYF

V: TRBV6-1
D: TRBD1
J: TRBJ2-4
CDR3: CASSEMRTGAKNIQYF

V: TRBV6-6
D: -
J: TRBJ2-2
CDR3: CASRNGGNIGELFF

V: TRBV5-1
D: TRBD1
J: TRBJ2-7
CDR3: CASSFGTGRNEQYF

V: TRBV11-2
D: TRBD1
J: TRBJ2-7
CDR3: CASSLVSGQGLYEQYF

V: TRBV19
D: TRBD2
J: TRBJ2-1
CDR3: CASSRTGTSGYNEQFF

V: TRBV9
D: -
J: TRBJ2-7
CDR3: CASSVAGGSGYEQYF

V: TRBV19
D: TRBD1
J: TRBJ1-1
CDR3: CASSLTGAPTEAFF

V: TRBV5-1
D: TRBD1
J: TRBJ1-4
CDR3: CASSVGQGWEKLFF

V: TRBV19
D: TRBD2
J: TRBJ2-7
CDR3: CASSISWASGSIYEQYF

V: TRBV6-6
D: -
J: TRBJ1-1
CDR3: CASPAGGAEGNTEAFF

V: TRBV5-1
D: TRBD1
J: TRBJ1-3
CDR3: CASSGGSGGSGGNTIYF

V: TRBV15
D: -
J: TRBJ1-5
CDR3: CATRLFSNQPQHF

V: TRBV7-2
D: -
J: TRBJ2-7
CDR3: CASSEGAGIPYEQYF

V: TRBV27
D: TRBD2
J: TRBJ2-1
CDR3: CASPHGPSGSNEQFF

V: TRBV12-5
D: -
J: TRBJ1-2
CDR3: CASGRISTGSGGYTF

V: TRBV30
D: TRBD2
J: TRBJ2-2
CDR3: CAGELAGDLTGELFF

V: TRBV19
D: -
J: TRBJ1-1
CDR3: CASSIDSETMNTEAFF

V: TRBV2
D: -
J: TRBJ1-5
CDR3: CASSEALTSDQPQHF

V: TRBV7-2
D: -
J: TRBJ1-3
CDR3: CASSSGPSGNTIYF

V: TRBV5-1
D: -
J: TRBJ1-1
CDR3: CASRKTADEAFF

V: TRBV7-8
D: -
J: TRBJ2-5
CDR3: CASSPQETQYF

V: TRBV14
D: -
J: TRBJ2-7
CDR3: CASSQATVSYEQYF

V: TRBV7-9
D: TRBD2
J: TRBJ2-1
CDR3: CASSLERGDEQFF

V: TRBV11-2
D: -
J: TRBJ2-7
CDR3: CASSSSAASYYEQYF

V: TRBV4-3
D: -
J: TRBJ2-2
CDR3: CASSQPRTGELFF

V: TRBV28
D: -
J: TRBJ1-2
CDR3: CASSSDLQQGWELKYGYTF

V: TRBV9
D: -
J: TRBJ2-3
CDR3: CASSVAAGTTDTQYF

V: TRBV6-5
D: -
J: TRBJ2-7
CDR3: CASSYSTRGSSYEQYF

V: TRBV11-3
D: -
J: TRBJ2-7
CDR3: CASSLRAGTSGEQYF